This T cell receptor (beta chain) was observed in a study of OX40 agonist ivuxolimab in advanced cancers. Study in general: Participants, approximately 81% male, averaged roughly 55 years of age, ranging from about 23 to 80.

Study findings and constraints: Antigen specificity of clonally expanded peripheral T cells was not established. Some of the lowest clonal expansion was seen in partial responders at 0.1-3.0 mg/kg. Blood T cells, both CD4+ and CD8+, expanded clonally by week 6 at 0.1 to 3.0 mg/kg.

Unmatched junction bases numbered 9, after V lost 0 bases and J lost 4 bases. Germline values: CDR1 LNHNV, CDR2 YYDKDF (reference sequence). The CDR3 runs to 17 residues. Worth noting for this clone: The antigen remains undetermined.

Profiling relied on immunoSEQ multiplex PCR, and the TCRdb table lists in-frame clones only, not all of them. The sample records roughly 50,000 clones, 80% to 85% being singletons. Here the sequenced sample was CD4+ or CD8+ T cells sorted from blood, taken in a trial of the OX40 agonist ivuxolimab. The rearrangement joins TRBV15 to TRBJ1-5; 7 bases agree with TRBD1. The sequence came from an adult with an advanced solid tumor such as melanoma, head and neck, liver or kidney cancer. Written as DNA, the CDR3 is TGTGCCACCAGCAGAGACGCATGGGACAGCTCGAATCAGCCCCAGCATTTT. This gives the protein CATSRDAWDSSNQPQHF.